A selection of T cell receptor beta chains follows, all from one sample in a study of response to subunit inactivated influenza vaccine. TCRdb independently ran MiXCR on the RT-PCR reads; one entry per CDR3 protein. Seen here are hundreds of thousands of distinct CDR3 sequences, around 15% observed once, and the top ten hold about 7.6%. The sequencing used PBMCs from blood, collected less than 15 days before vaccination. These receptors all come from a middle-aged man who received an inactivated influenza vaccine. CDR3s include the opening cysteine and the closing phenylalanine or tryptophan. A D gene is named only where the DNA matches it firmly. Only some rows state a clone size, as once, few, many or a class for expanded clones.

j_gene: TRBJ1-1; d_gene: .; v_gene: TRBV10-3; abundance: .; CDR3nt: TGTGCCGCCGGACGGGCGGACACTGAAGCTTTCTTT; CDR3aa: CAAGRADTEAFF
j_gene: TRBJ1-6; d_gene: .; v_gene: TRBV19; abundance: .; CDR3nt: TGTGCCAGTAGTCCACCGGGACGGTTTCTTGGTTCACCCCTCCACTTT; CDR3aa: CASSPPGRFLGSPLHF
j_gene: TRBJ2-7; d_gene: .; v_gene: TRBV10-3; abundance: few; CDR3nt: TGTGCCATCAGCGAAATGGATGGGGGCGAGCAGTACTTC; CDR3aa: CAISEMDGGEQYF
j_gene: TRBJ2-1; d_gene: .; v_gene: TRBV5-1; abundance: few; CDR3nt: TGCGCCAGCAGCTTGGCCGTCGGACCGGGCCATGAGCAGTTCTTC; CDR3aa: CASSLAVGPGHEQFF
j_gene: TRBJ1-2; d_gene: .; v_gene: TRBV7-2; abundance: few; CDR3nt: TGTGCCAGCAGCTTAGATCTTATGGCACCCTATGGCTACACCTTC; CDR3aa: CASSLDLMAPYGYTF
j_gene: TRBJ2-5; d_gene: .; v_gene: TRBV11-1; abundance: few; CDR3nt: TGTGCCAGCAGCCCAAGCTATTCGGAAGAGACCCAGTACTTC; CDR3aa: CASSPSYSEETQYF
j_gene: TRBJ2-1; d_gene: TRBD2; v_gene: TRBV2; abundance: few; CDR3nt: TGTGCCAGCAGTGGGACTAGCGGGGAGCGCGGAAGACCCTACAATGAGCAGTTCTTC; CDR3aa: CASSGTSGERGRPYNEQFF
j_gene: TRBJ1-4; d_gene: .; v_gene: TRBV12-3/TRBV12-4; abundance: many; CDR3nt: TGTGCCAGCAGTTGGTCTAATGAAAAACTGTTTTTT; CDR3aa: CASSWSNEKLFF
j_gene: TRBJ1-5; d_gene: TRBD1; v_gene: TRBV6-2/TRBV6-3; abundance: .; CDR3nt: TGTGCCAGCAACCCAGGGGGTCAGCCCCAGCATTTT; CDR3aa: CASNPGGQPQHF
j_gene: TRBJ2-1; d_gene: .; v_gene: TRBV4-1; abundance: many; CDR3nt: TGCGCCAGCAGCCAAGACTATGGAGAGCAGTTCTTC; CDR3aa: CASSQDYGEQFF
j_gene: TRBJ2-7; d_gene: TRBD2; v_gene: TRBV4-1; abundance: .; CDR3nt: TGCGCCAGCAGCCAAGTAGCGGGGGGGCTCAACGAGCAGTACTTC; CDR3aa: CASSQVAGGLNEQYF
j_gene: TRBJ2-4; d_gene: .; v_gene: TRBV20-1; abundance: few; CDR3nt: TGCAGTGCGCTGAGGGCCAAAAACATTCAGTACTTC; CDR3aa: CSALRAKNIQYF
j_gene: TRBJ2-4; d_gene: .; v_gene: TRBV28; abundance: few; CDR3nt: TGTGCCAGCAGTTTATTATCAGGGAACATTCAGTACTTC; CDR3aa: CASSLLSGNIQYF
j_gene: TRBJ2-2; d_gene: TRBD1; v_gene: TRBV10-3; abundance: few; CDR3nt: TGTGCCATCAACGGACAGGCGGACACCGGGGAGCTGTTTTTT; CDR3aa: CAINGQADTGELFF
j_gene: TRBJ2-1; d_gene: TRBD2; v_gene: TRBV5-5; abundance: few; CDR3nt: TGTGCCAGCAGCCCCCGGACTAGCGGGAGTAGGGTCGATGAGCAGTTCTTC; CDR3aa: CASSPRTSGSRVDEQFF
j_gene: TRBJ1-2; d_gene: .; v_gene: TRBV20-1; abundance: .; CDR3nt: TGCAGTGCTAGAGTTTTGTTGGGGGGTGCCTATGGCTACACCTTC; CDR3aa: CSARVLLGGAYGYTF
j_gene: TRBJ2-7; d_gene: TRBD1; v_gene: TRBV27; abundance: .; CDR3nt: TGTGCCAGCAGTTTTTCGGGTGTCGGGACAGGGGTCGGGGAGCAGTACTTC; CDR3aa: CASSFSGVGTGVGEQYF
j_gene: TRBJ1-2; d_gene: TRBD1; v_gene: TRBV29-1; abundance: .; CDR3nt: TGCAGCGCCAAGACAGGGGAAGACTATGGCTACACCTTC; CDR3aa: CSAKTGEDYGYTF
j_gene: TRBJ2-3; d_gene: TRBD2; v_gene: TRBV7-8; abundance: few; CDR3nt: TGTGCCAGCAGCCGGGACTACACCACAGATACGCAGTATTTT; CDR3aa: CASSRDYTTDTQYF
j_gene: TRBJ2-1; d_gene: TRBD2; v_gene: TRBV6-2/TRBV6-3; abundance: .; CDR3nt: TGTGCCAGCAGTCAAAGCGGGGGGCCCCACAATGAGCAGTTCTTC; CDR3aa: CASSQSGGPHNEQFF
j_gene: TRBJ2-5; d_gene: .; v_gene: TRBV7-9; abundance: few; CDR3nt: TGTGCCAGCAGCTTTCACAGCCAGCATTCGACCCAGTACTTC; CDR3aa: CASSFHSQHSTQYF
j_gene: TRBJ1-5; d_gene: .; v_gene: TRBV27; abundance: .; CDR3nt: TGTGCCAGCAGTCCCCGGGGGACCAATCAGCCCCAGCATTTT; CDR3aa: CASSPRGTNQPQHF
j_gene: TRBJ1-5; d_gene: .; v_gene: TRBV20-1; abundance: .; CDR3nt: TGCAGTGCTAACCTACGTAGACAGCCCCAGCATTTT; CDR3aa: CSANLRRQPQHF